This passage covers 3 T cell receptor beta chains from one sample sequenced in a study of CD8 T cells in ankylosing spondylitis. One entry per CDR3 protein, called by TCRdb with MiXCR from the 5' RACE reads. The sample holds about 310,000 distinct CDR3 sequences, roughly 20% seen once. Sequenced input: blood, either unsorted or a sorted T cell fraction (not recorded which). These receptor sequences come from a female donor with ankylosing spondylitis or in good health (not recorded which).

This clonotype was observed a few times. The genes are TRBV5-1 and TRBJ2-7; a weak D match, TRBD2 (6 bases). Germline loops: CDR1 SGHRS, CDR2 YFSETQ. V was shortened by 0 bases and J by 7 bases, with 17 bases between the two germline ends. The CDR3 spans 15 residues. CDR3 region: CASSLGAGSGEEQYF. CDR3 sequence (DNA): TGCGCCAGCAGCTTGGGAGCGGGCTCAGGTGAAGAGCAGTACTTC.

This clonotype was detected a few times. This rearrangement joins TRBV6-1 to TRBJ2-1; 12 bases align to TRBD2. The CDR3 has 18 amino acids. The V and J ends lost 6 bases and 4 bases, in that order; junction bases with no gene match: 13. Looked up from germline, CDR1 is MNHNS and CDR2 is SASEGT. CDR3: CASSRTGGLAGAYNEQFF. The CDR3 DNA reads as TGTGCCAGCAGCCGGACAGGGGGACTAGCGGGTGCATACAATGAGCAGTTCTTC.

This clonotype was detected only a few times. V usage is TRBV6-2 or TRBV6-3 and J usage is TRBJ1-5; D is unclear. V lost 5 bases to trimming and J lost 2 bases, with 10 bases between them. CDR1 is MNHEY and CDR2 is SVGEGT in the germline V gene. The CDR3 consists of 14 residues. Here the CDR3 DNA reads TGTGCCAGCAGTCCCCTTGAGGGCAATCAGCCCCAGCATTTT. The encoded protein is CASSPLEGNQPQHF.